What follows is one TCR beta chain and its context. This entry belongs to a study of CD8+ T cells in alopecia areata. Following RNA extraction, reverse transcription yielded cDNA that acted as the sequencing template. Generated by immunoSEQ multiplex PCR, the TCRdb table keeps only in-frame clones and is missing some. The sample lists some 170,000 clones; 50% to 75% were seen once. As for treatment: oral pan-JAK inhibitor, 5-10 mg twice daily. V was clipped by 0 bases and J by 2 bases, with 10 bases between them. The V gene's germline CDR1 is LNHNV and CDR2 YYDKDF (reference sequence). This CDR3 has 15 amino acids.

Specimen: CD4+ T cells sorted from blood, collected between weeks 55 and 65, from a patient treated with tofacitinib. The sequence came from a human donor with alopecia areata. The chain couples TRBV15 to TRBJ1-1; D gene unclear. The CDR3 reads CATSRDVGINTEAFF. CDR3 nucleotides: TGTGCCACCAGCAGAGATGTTGGGATTAACACTGAAGCTTTCTTT.